The subject of this entry is one TCR beta chain. These data are taken from a study of cytotoxic CD8 clonotypes in ibrutinib-treated CLL. Study-wide context: The sample average was about 280,000 productive templates and roughly 94,000 productive rearrangements.

TCRdb keeps only in-frame clones here, not all; method: immunoSEQ multiplex PCR. This table holds around 200,000 clones, 70% to 75% found once. Sequences were derived from PBMCs, sampled after 12 months of ibrutinib treatment. The sequence was obtained from a human donor with chronic lymphocytic leukemia.

CDR3 nucleotide sequence: TGCGCCAGCAGAAGGGATAGCAATCAGCCCCAGCATTTT. It codes for CASRRDSNQPQHF. V is TRBV5-1 and J is TRBJ1-5; D remains ambiguous. The V gene's germline CDR1 is SGHRS and CDR2 YFSETQ. CDR3 size: 13 residues. V was cut by 5 bases and J by 0 bases, with 6 bases left in between.